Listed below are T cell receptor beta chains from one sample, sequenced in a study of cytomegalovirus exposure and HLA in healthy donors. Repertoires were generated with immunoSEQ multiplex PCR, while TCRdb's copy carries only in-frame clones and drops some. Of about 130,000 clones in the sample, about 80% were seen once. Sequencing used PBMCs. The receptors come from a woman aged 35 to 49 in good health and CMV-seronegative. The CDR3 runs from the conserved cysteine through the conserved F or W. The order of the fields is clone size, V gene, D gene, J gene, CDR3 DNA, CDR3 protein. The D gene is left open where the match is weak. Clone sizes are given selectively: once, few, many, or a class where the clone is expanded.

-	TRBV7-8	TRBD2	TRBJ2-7	TGTGCCAGCAGCTTAGGTTCGGGCGGGAGCTCCTACGAGCAGTACTTC	CASSLGSGGSSYEQYF
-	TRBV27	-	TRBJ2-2	TGTGCCAGCAGTTTTAATGGTCTTCGGGGGGAGCTGTTTTTT	CASSFNGLRGELFF
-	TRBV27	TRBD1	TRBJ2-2	TGTGCCAGCAGTTCCCGGACAGGGGGGTCCGGGGAGCTGTTTTTT	CASSSRTGGSGELFF
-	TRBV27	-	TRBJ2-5	TGTGCCAGCAGTGGACATGGGCCCCAAGAGACCCAGTACTTC	CASSGHGPQETQYF
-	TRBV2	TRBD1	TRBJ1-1	TGTGCCAGCAGACCCCAGGGACAGCCGAACACTGAAGCTTTCTTT	CASRPQGQPNTEAFF
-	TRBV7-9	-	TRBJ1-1	TGTACCAGCAGCAGTCCGGAGGGTGTGAACACTGAAGCTTTCTTT	CTSSSPEGVNTEAFF
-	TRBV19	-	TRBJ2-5	TGTGCCAGTAGTACAGACAGGGGAGGGGAGACCCAGTACTTC	CASSTDRGGETQYF
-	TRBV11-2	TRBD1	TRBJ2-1	TGTGCCAGCAGCTCGACCAGACAGGGTAGGGATGAGCAGTTCTTC	CASSSTRQGRDEQFF
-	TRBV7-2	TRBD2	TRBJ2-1	TGTGCCAGCAGACTAAGCGGGGGGGCTTACAATGAGCAGTTCTTC	CASRLSGGAYNEQFF
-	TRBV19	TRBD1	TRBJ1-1	TGTGCCAGTAGTATTCGGCGGGACAGGGCTGAAGCTTTCTTT	CASSIRRDRAEAFF
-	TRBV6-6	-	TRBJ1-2	TGTGCCAGCAGTTACACCTCGGGGATCGGTAGCTACACCTTC	CASSYTSGIGSYTF
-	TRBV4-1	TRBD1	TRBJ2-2	TGCGCCAGCAGCCAAGCCGGGGACAGGGGCGGCACCGGGGAGCTGTTTTTT	CASSQAGDRGGTGELFF
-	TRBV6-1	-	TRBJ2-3	TGTGCCAGCAGGCACAGTCGCACAGATACGCAGTATTTT	CASRHSRTDTQYF
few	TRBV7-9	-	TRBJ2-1	TGTGCCAGCAGCTCTGCGGCGATCTACAATGAGCAGTTCTTC	CASSSAAIYNEQFF
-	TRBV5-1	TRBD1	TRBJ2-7	TGCGCCAGCAGCTTGGTGGGGACAGGGTTTGAGCAGTACTTC	CASSLVGTGFEQYF
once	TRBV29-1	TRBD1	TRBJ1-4	TGCAGCGCCCTTCAGGGGGCGCAGGAAAAACTGTTTTTT	CSALQGAQEKLFF
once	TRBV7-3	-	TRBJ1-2	TGTGCCAGCAGCCCCGGGATGGGAGGGGAGGGGTATGGCTACACCTTC	CASSPGMGGEGYGYTF
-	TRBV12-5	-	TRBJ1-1	TGTGCTAGTGGTTTGTCTCTGGTTGTTAGTGAAGCTTTCTTT	CASGLSLVVSEAFF
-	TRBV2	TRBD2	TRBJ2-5	TGTGCCAGCCAGGCGGGGGGGCGGGAGACCCAGTACTTC	CASQAGGRETQYF
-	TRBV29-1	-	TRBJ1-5	TGCAGCGTTGCGGGCGGAGAGGGGCCCCAGCATTTT	CSVAGGEGPQHF
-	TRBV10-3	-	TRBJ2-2	TGTGCCAGTACCGAGGGCACCGGGGAGCTGTTTTTT	CASTEGTGELFF
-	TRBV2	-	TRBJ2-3	TGTGCCAGTTCAGCCGGGAGAAGGACAGATACGCAGTATTTT	CASSAGRRTDTQYF
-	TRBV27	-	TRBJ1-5	TGTGCCACCGCACCCGGGACGGGACATTTGAGCAATCAGCCCCAGCATTTT	CATAPGTGHLSNQPQHF
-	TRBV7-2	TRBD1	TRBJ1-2	TGTGCCAGCAGCCCGGACAGGGGGCTTAACTATGGCTACACCTTC	CASSPDRGLNYGYTF
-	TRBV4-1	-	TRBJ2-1	TGCGCCAGCAGCCCAAGGACGGAGGGTGAGCAGTTCTTC	CASSPRTEGEQFF
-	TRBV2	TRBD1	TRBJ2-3	TGTGCCAGCAGTTGGGACAGGGGGGTCACAGATACGCAGTATTTT	CASSWDRGVTDTQYF
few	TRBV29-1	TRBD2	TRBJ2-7	TGCAGCGTTGGGACTAGCGGCTCCTACGAGCAGTACTTC	CSVGTSGSYEQYF
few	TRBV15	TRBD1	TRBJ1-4	TGTGCCACCAGACGATCCGGGACAGCCGAAAAACTGTTTTTT	CATRRSGTAEKLFF
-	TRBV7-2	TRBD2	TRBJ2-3	TGTGCCAGCAGCCCCCAGGGTCTAGCGGAACCCCTGTTCACAGATACGCAGTATTTT	CASSPQGLAEPLFTDTQYF
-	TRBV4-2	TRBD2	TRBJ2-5	TGTGCCAGCAGCCAAGAGCGGGAGGGCCAAGAGACCCAGTACTTC	CASSQEREGQETQYF
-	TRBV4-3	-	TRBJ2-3	TGCGCCAGCAGCCAAGGCCGAGATTCTAGCACAGATACGCAGTATTTT	CASSQGRDSSTDTQYF
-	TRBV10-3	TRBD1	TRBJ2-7	TGTGCCATCAGTTCGCCGGGACAGGCCTACGAGCAGTACTTC	CAISSPGQAYEQYF
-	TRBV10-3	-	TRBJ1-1	TGTGCCATCAGTTCGACAGAAATGAACACTGAAGCTTTCTTT	CAISSTEMNTEAFF
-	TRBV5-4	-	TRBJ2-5	TGTGCCAGCAGCTTGGCCTCGGACACCCGGGAGACCCAGTACTTC	CASSLASDTRETQYF
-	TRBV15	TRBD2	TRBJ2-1	TGTGCCACCAGCAGAGGGGCGGGAGCTTACAATGAGCAGTTCTTC	CATSRGAGAYNEQFF
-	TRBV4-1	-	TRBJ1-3	TGCGCCAGCAGCCAAGATGCGGCTACGACTGGAAACACCATATATTTT	CASSQDAATTGNTIYF
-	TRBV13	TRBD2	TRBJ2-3	TGTGCCAGCAGCCCCCCGGGACTAGCGTCACCAACAGATACGCAGTATTTT	CASSPPGLASPTDTQYF
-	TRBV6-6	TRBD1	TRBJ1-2	TGTGCCAGCAGCGGGACAGGGTCTAACTATGGCTACACCTTC	CASSGTGSNYGYTF
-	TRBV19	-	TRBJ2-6	TGTGCCAGTAGGCAGGACTCTGGGGCCAACGTCCTGACTTTC	CASRQDSGANVLTF
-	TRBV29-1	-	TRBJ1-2	TGCAGCGTTGATGGGGCGACAGCTAACTATGGCTACCCCTTC	CSVDGATANYGYPF
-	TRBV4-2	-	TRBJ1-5	TGTGCCAGCAGCCAAGCCACCCGGGGGTCCCAGCCCCAGCATTTT	CASSQATRGSQPQHF